One and the same sample provided the 9 T cell receptor beta chains below, sequenced in a study of T cells in localized non-small cell lung cancer. Method: immunoSEQ multiplex PCR; TCRdb's copy keeps in-frame clones and lacks some. The sample comprises more than 20,000 clones, approximately 86% of which are singletons, and 12% to 15% rests with the top ten. This sample comprised peripheral blood, obtained before any cancer treatment. These TCRs come from a female donor older than 55 with stage I lung adenocarcinoma.

J is TRBJ1-5 and V is TRBV30, with 9 bases fitting TRBD1. The length of the CDR3 is 17 residues. Per the germline V gene, CDR1 is GTSNPN and CDR2 is SVGIG (reference sequence). Unmatched junction bases numbered 13, after V lost 3 bases and J lost 4 bases. CDR3 coding DNA: TGTGCCTGGAGCCGACCGATGGGGACAGGGCAAAATCAGCCCCAGCATTTT. The encoded protein is CAWSRPMGTGQNQPQHF.

This sequence joins TRBV9 and TRBJ2-2; TRBD2 agrees at 9 bases. V lost 0 bases to trimming and J lost 1 base; unmatched junction nucleotides: 13. This CDR3 comprises 20 residues. Germline-derived CDR1 and CDR2 are SGDLS and YYNGEE. The CDR3 protein is CASSVAGTSGFEMNTGELFF. The CDR3, as DNA: TGTGCCAGCAGCGTAGCCGGAACTAGCGGGTTCGAGATGAACACCGGGGAGCTGTTTTTT.

The V and J genes are TRBV7-6 and TRBJ2-5, with D maybe TRBD2 (6 bases). V was pared by 3 bases and J by 5 bases, with 19 bases between. This CDR3 contains 16 residues. Germline V gene lookup returns CDR1 SGHVS and CDR2 FNYEAQ. The CDR3 sequence: CASSFWWASDRETQYF. The CDR3 nucleotides are TGTGCCAGCAGCTTTTGGTGGGCTAGCGATAGGGAGACCCAGTACTTC.

The chain couples TRBV6-5 to TRBJ2-6, with D perhaps given as TRBD1 or TRBD2 (5 bases each). The CDR3 length is 15 residues. The germline gives CDR1 MNHEY, CDR2 SVGAGI. V was pared by 7 bases and J by 10 bases, with 20 bases between. CDR3 DNA sequence: TGTGCCAGCACGGCCGGGACGACGGACGCTAACGTCCTGACTTTC. This gives the protein CASTAGTTDANVLTF.

V gene TRBV6-5 combines with J gene TRBJ1-1, with D possibly matching TRBD1 (5 bases). The CDR3 covers 13 residues. V lost 6 bases, J lost 8 bases, and 16 bases lay in between. Looked up from germline, CDR1 is MNHEY and CDR2 is SVGAGI. The CDR3 DNA reads as TGTGCCAGCAGACCGGGGAGGGGAGGGGAAGCTTTCTTT. This sequence encodes CASRPGRGGEAFF.

The chain uses TRBV7-2 and TRBJ2-5; unclear D gene. The CDR3 loop spans 14 amino acids. Looked up from germline, CDR1 is SGHTA and CDR2 is FQGNSA. V lost 2 bases and J lost 1, with 8 bases in between. CDR3 nucleotides: TGTGCCAGCAGCTTACAACGGACCCAAGAGACCCAGTACTTC. Translating gives CASSLQRTQETQYF.

J is TRBJ2-3 and V is TRBV6-1, with D uncertain. This CDR3 is built from 12 residues. Germline V CDR1 and CDR2: MNHNS, SASEGT. Trimming cost V 6 bases and J 2 bases, with 6 bases left between them. CDR3 nucleotides: TGTGCCAGCAGGGCCACCACAGATACGCAGTATTTT. Translated: CASRATTDTQYF.

CDR3 DNA: TGTGCCACCAGCACTTTCACAGGCTACGAGCAGTACTTC. The encoded protein is CATSTFTGYEQYF. The chain is built from TRBV15 and TRBJ2-7, with D possibly TRBD1 on 5 matching bases. The CDR3 has 13 residues. The germline V gene encodes CDR1 LNHNV and CDR2 YYDKDF (reference sequence). V gave up 4 bases and J gave up 3 bases, with 10 bases separating them.

The genes are TRBV18 and TRBJ1-2; D gene unclear. CDR3 length: 13 residues. The ends were cut back, 2 bases at V and 2 bases at J, with 6 bases in the middle. Per germline, CDR1 KGHSH and CDR2 LQKENI. The CDR3 coding sequence is TGTGCCAGCTCACCAACCAGGAACTATGGCTACACCTTC. Its protein is CASSPTRNYGYTF.